What follows are 5 T cell receptor beta chains derived from one specimen sequenced in a study of blood T cell repertoires in COVID-19. Generated by immunoSEQ multiplex PCR, the TCRdb table keeps only in-frame clones and is missing some. Of under 450,000 clones listed, over 80% are singletons. Material for sequencing was PBMCs or T cells enriched from blood (not recorded which). The receptors originated from a woman aged 45-65 years who had recovered from COVID-19.

The rearrangement joins TRBV30 to TRBJ1-1; 8 positions match TRBD1. J lost 1 base, V lost 3 bases, and 4 bases had no gene match. The CDR3 totals 14 residues. Germline V CDR1 and CDR2: GTSNPN, SVGIG (reference sequence). CDR3 residues: CAWRTGTGNTEAFF. The CDR3 DNA sequence: TGTGCCTGGAGGACCGGGACAGGGAACACTGAAGCTTTCTTT.

The chain couples TRBV12-3 or TRBV12-4 to TRBJ1-5; no clear D gene. The CDR3 spans 13 residues. Between the trimmed V and J ends, which lost 3 bases and 5 bases, there was a span of 8 bases. In DNA, the CDR3 is TGTGCCAGCAGTTTCGAGAGGTATCAGCCCCAGCATTTT. Translated, it gives CASSFERYQPQHF.

The chain combines TRBV29-1 with TRBJ1-1; D is possibly TRBD1 (6 bases). This CDR3 comprises 11 residues. CDR1 and CDR2 (germline): SQVTM, ANQGSEA. V lost 7 bases to trimming and J lost 6 bases, with 12 bases between them. Here the CDR3 reads CSGTQGPEAFF. CDR3 nucleotide sequence: TGCAGCGGCACACAGGGCCCTGAAGCTTTCTTT.

This sequence joins TRBV7-2 and TRBJ2-2, with D unresolved. With 5 bases removed from V and 4 bases from J, the gap between germline ends came to 14 bases. Looked up from germline, CDR1 is SGHTA and CDR2 is FQGNSA. The CDR3 contains 15 residues. The DNA of the CDR3 is TGTGCCAGCAGCCCTCAGGTGGTTGGCACCGGGGAGCTGTTTTTT. It encodes CASSPQVVGTGELFF. Variable domain in full (rest from reference TRBV7-2 and TRBJ2-2): GAGVSQSPSNKVTEKGKDVELRCDPISGHTALYWYRQSLGQGLEFLIYFQGNSAPDKSGLPSDRFSAERTGGSVSTLTIQRTQQEDSAVYLCASSPQVVGTGELFFGEGSRLTVL.

V usage is TRBV7-9 and J usage is TRBJ2-6; weak D call: TRBD1 (6 bases). V lost 2 bases and J lost 0, with 11 bases in between. The CDR3 has 17 residues. Germline V gene sequence: CDR1 SEHNR, CDR2 FQNEAQ (reference sequence). CDR3 sequence reads: CASSLRQESSGANVLTF. In nucleotides, the CDR3 is TGTGCCAGCAGCTTACGACAGGAGAGCTCTGGGGCCAACGTCCTGACTTTC.